This note documents a single TCR beta chain sequence. Its target is unknown. Other DNA sequences in this sample translate to the same CDR3. These data are taken from a study of beta chain features in type 1 diabetes. Study-level results: Among all four CD4+ subsets, Type 1 diabetes patients had TCRB CDR3s that were moderately but significantly shorter. PCR might show a preference for shorter templates, equally across patients and controls.

Central memory, naive, regulatory and stem cell-like memory CD4+ cells were sorted by CD45RO/CCR7/CD25/CD127/CD95/CD27. Expressed TCRB transcripts got sequenced, as all isolated RNA was reverse transcribed. The protocol was immunoSEQ multiplex PCR, while the TCRdb copy is restricted to in-frame clones and leaves out a portion. This table has 150,000 to 200,000 clones, over 55% appearing once. Germline CDR1 is SGHTA and CDR2 is FQGNSA. With 5 bases removed from V and 0 bases from J, the gap between germline ends came to 12 bases. There are 15 residues in the CDR3. The J gene is TRBJ2-3, the V gene TRBV7-2; unclear D gene. The source of this sequence is a man aged 25-40 years with type 1 diabetes. Sample: naive CD4+ T cells from blood. The CDR3 loop is CASSPGRISTDTQYF. For the CDR3, the DNA is TGTGCCAGCAGCCCCGGACGGATCAGCACAGATACGCAGTATTTT.